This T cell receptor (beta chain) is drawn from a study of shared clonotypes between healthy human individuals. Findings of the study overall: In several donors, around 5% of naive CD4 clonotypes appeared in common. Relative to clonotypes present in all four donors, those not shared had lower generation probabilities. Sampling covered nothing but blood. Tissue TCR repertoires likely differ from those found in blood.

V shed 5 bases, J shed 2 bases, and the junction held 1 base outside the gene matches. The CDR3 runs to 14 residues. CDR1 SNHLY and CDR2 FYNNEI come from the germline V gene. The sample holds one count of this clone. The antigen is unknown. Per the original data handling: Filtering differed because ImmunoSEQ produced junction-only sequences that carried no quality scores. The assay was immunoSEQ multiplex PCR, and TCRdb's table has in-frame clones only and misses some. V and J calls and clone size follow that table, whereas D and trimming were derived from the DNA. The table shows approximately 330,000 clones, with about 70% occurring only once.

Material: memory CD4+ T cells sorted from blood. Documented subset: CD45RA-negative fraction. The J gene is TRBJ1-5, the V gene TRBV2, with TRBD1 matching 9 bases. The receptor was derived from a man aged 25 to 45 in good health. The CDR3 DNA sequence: TGTGCCAGCAGTCGGGACAGGGGCAATCAGCCCCAGCATTTT. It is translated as CASSRDRGNQPQHF.